Presented here are 30 T cell receptor beta chains from one specimen sequenced in a study of blood T cells in healthy people across ages. Alongside a J-beta primer mix, a sample-barcoded 5' primer served in a second PCR lasting about 7 to 12 cycles. TCRdb analysed the 5' RACE reads with MiXCR anew, one entry per CDR3 protein. The repertoire holds 550,000 to 750,000 distinct CDR3 sequences, with roughly 21% as singletons. Specimen: blood. The receptors were gathered from a man aged 65-85 years in good health.

This clonotype was seen a handful of times. One end of the junction does not line up with germline, which may come from a read error. This chain connects TRBV12-3 or TRBV12-4 to TRBJ2-3, with D perhaps matching TRBD1 or TRBD2 (5 bases each). The CDR3 covers 13 residues. The DNA for the CDR3 is TGTGCCAGCAGGACAGCTAGCACAGATGCGCAGTATTTT. Its translation is CASRTASTDAQYF.

This rearrangement joins TRBV7-2 to TRBJ1-2, with no clear D. The length of the CDR3 is 13 residues. Between the trimmed V and J ends, which lost 1 base and 7 bases, there was a span of 10 bases. From germline, CDR1 is SGHTA and CDR2 FQGNSA. The CDR3 coding sequence is TGTGCCAGCAGCTTAGGGAGGTCCGCTGGCTACACCTTC. Encoded protein: CASSLGRSAGYTF.

Comment on this clonotype: A read error may account for a junction end that differs from germline. The chain has TRBV7-2 and TRBJ2-1, with a weak D call TRBD1 (6 bases). CDR1 is SGHTA, CDR2 FQGNSA, per germline. This CDR3 spans 14 amino acids. The CDR3 region is CASSLDRANNEQVF. The CDR3 bases are TGTGCCAGCAGCTTAGACAGGGCGAACAATGAGCAGGTCTTC.

The rearrangement links TRBV14 to TRBJ2-7; 9 bases align to TRBD1. The CDR3 runs 16 residues. With V trimmed by 3 bases and J by 2 bases, 8 bases remained unmatched. The germline CDR1 and CDR2 sequences are SGHDN and FVKESK. The CDR3 region is CASSHQQGAGAYEQYF. CDR3 nucleotide sequence: TGTGCCAGCAGCCATCAACAGGGGGCTGGAGCCTACGAGCAGTACTTC.

The table lists this clonotype with many counts. The chain has TRBV6-1 and TRBJ1-2; 11 positions match TRBD1. Germline values: CDR1 MNHNS, CDR2 SASEGT. J was trimmed by 1 base and V by 4 bases; bases with no gene match: 8. The CDR3 spans 17 residues. CDR3 amino acids: CASSVSGQGEFNYGYTF. The CDR3 bases are TGTGCCAGCAGTGTCTCGGGACAGGGGGAATTTAACTATGGCTACACCTTC.

This clonotype showed up just a few times. The V call is TRBV29-1, the J call TRBJ2-3, with 8 bases fitting TRBD1. This CDR3 region has 14 residues. In germline, CDR1 is SQVTM, CDR2 ANQGSEA. The trim removed 6 bases at V and 2 bases at J, leaving 7 bases unmatched. CDR3 sequence reads: CSVTQGVNTDTQYF. In nucleotides, the CDR3 is TGCAGCGTCACACAGGGGGTGAACACAGATACGCAGTATTTT.

This clonotype showed up just once. The chain links TRBV7-9 to TRBJ1-2; D is possibly TRBD1 (5 bases). Germline values: CDR1 SEHNR, CDR2 FQNEAQ (reference sequence). CDR3 length: 14 amino acids. Trimming cost V 0 bases and J 6 bases, with 11 bases left between them. CDR3 DNA sequence: TGTGCCAGCAGCTTAGCGGGAGGGGTCCATGGCTACACCTTC. Protein product: CASSLAGGVHGYTF. The full variable domain, in which reference TRBV7-9 and TRBJ1-2 provide the parts outside the CDR3, is DTGVSQNPRHKITKRGQNVTFRCDPISEHNRLYWYRQTLGQGPEFLTYFQNEAQLEKSRLLSDRFSAERPKGSFSTLEIQRTEQGDSAMYLCASSLAGGVHGYTFGSGTRLTVV.

The CDR3 region is CASSLTHNEQFF. Here the CDR3 DNA reads TGTGCCAGCAGCTTAACGCACAATGAGCAGTTCTTC. V gene TRBV7-9 combines with J gene TRBJ2-1; no reliable D call. Germline CDR1 is SEHNR and CDR2 is FQNEAQ (reference sequence). This CDR3 contains 12 residues. V was shortened by 2 bases and J by 5 bases, with 4 bases between the two germline ends.

The chain recombines TRBV10-2 with TRBJ1-2; D is unclear. V dropped 0 bases and J dropped 8 bases, with 16 bases sitting between them. The germline V gene encodes CDR1 WSHSY and CDR2 SAAADI. The CDR3 extends over 15 amino acids. The CDR3 sequence: CASSESPGHSGGYTF. The CDR3 coding sequence is TGCGCCAGCAGTGAGTCGCCAGGCCATTCGGGGGGCTACACCTTC.

This clonotype was detected only a few times. This chain joins TRBV30 and TRBJ2-1, with 8 bases aligning to TRBD2. The germline V gene encodes CDR1 GTSNPN and CDR2 SVGIG (reference sequence). The V segment lost 2 bases and the J segment 0 bases; nucleotides outside the gene matches: 3. The CDR3 is made up of 15 amino acids. For the CDR3, the DNA is TGTGCCTGGAGTCCGAGCGGGAGCTCCTACAATGAGCAGTTCTTC. Its translation: CAWSPSGSSYNEQFF.

The sample holds a few counts of this clonotype. The V and J genes are TRBV2 and TRBJ2-1; 8 nucleotides align to TRBD2. This CDR3 is built from 17 residues. Looked up from germline, CDR1 is SNHLY and CDR2 is FYNNEI. After removal of 7 bases from V and 0 bases from J, the junction contained 11 bases not matched to a gene. CDR3 loop: CASTRAGGPSSYNEQFF. CDR3 nucleotide sequence: TGTGCCAGCACCCGGGCGGGAGGCCCCTCCTCCTACAATGAGCAGTTCTTC.

This clonotype was counted a few times. The J gene is TRBJ2-5, the V gene TRBV5-5; D is undetermined. V lost 1 base and J lost 5, with 12 bases in between. Germline assignment: CDR1 SGHKS and CDR2 YYEKEE (reference sequence). This CDR3 region has 14 residues. The CDR3 sequence: CASSLSPASETQYF. The CDR3 DNA is TGTGCCAGCAGCTTGTCCCCAGCGTCGGAGACCCAGTACTTC.

The rearrangement joins TRBV29-1 to TRBJ2-5; D gene ambiguous. CDR1 SQVTM and CDR2 ANQGSEA come from the germline V gene. CDR3 size: 11 residues. Trimming removed 8 bases at V and 4 bases at J, with 11 bases between. CDR3 region: CSSRRAETQYF. DNA of the CDR3: TGCAGCTCCCGGCGAGCAGAGACCCAGTACTTC.

Only a few counts were recorded for this clonotype. CDR3 loop: CASSLRASKNIQYF. Here the CDR3 DNA reads TGTGCCAGCAGTTTAAGGGCCTCCAAAAACATTCAGTACTTC. The chain uses TRBV27 and TRBJ2-4, with D hard to call. The CDR3 extends over 14 amino acids. With 2 bases removed from V and 2 bases from J, the gap between germline ends came to 7 bases. Germline V gene lookup returns CDR1 MNHEY and CDR2 SMNVEV (reference sequence).

V and J are TRBV12-3 or TRBV12-4 and TRBJ2-2, with D unresolved. CDR3 length equals 13 residues. V was shortened by 2 bases and J by 5 bases, with 6 bases between the two germline ends. In DNA form, the CDR3 reads TGTGCCAGCAGTTTAATCGTTACCGGGGAGCTGTTTTTT. Translated: CASSLIVTGELFF.

This clonotype was observed a few times. This chain connects TRBV15 to TRBJ1-4; TRBD1 agrees at 9 bases. CDR1 is LNHNV, CDR2 YYDKDF, per germline (reference sequence). This CDR3 is 15 amino acids long. V dropped 1 base and J dropped 7; count of bases not matched to a gene: 4. The DNA for the CDR3 is TGTGCCACCAGCAGAGTTAGGACAGGGGTTGAAAAACTGTTTTTT. Translated, it gives CATSRVRTGVEKLFF.

The sample holds a few counts of this clonotype. The chain combines TRBV27 with TRBJ2-1; 7 nucleotides align to TRBD2. The CDR3 loop spans 15 amino acids. V shed 2 bases, J shed 6 bases, and the junction held 7 bases outside the gene matches. The V gene's germline CDR1 is MNHEY and CDR2 SMNVEV (reference sequence). CDR3 region: CASSLLAVRFNEQFF. CDR3 nucleotides: TGTGCCAGCAGTTTACTAGCGGTGAGGTTCAATGAGCAGTTCTTC.

The J gene is TRBJ2-7, the V gene TRBV9; 9 bases align to TRBD1. The germline V gene has CDR1 SGDLS and CDR2 YYNGEE. The CDR3 consists of 16 residues. The V and J ends lost 1 base and 1 base, in that order; junction bases with no gene match: 6. The CDR3 is CASSVNTQGASYEQYF. CDR3 DNA sequence: TGTGCCAGCAGCGTAAATACACAGGGGGCATCCTACGAGCAGTACTTC.

This rearrangement joins TRBV28 to TRBJ2-5; D remains ambiguous. Per germline, CDR1 MDHEN and CDR2 SYDVKM. V lost 8 bases, J lost 5 bases, and 18 bases lay in between. CDR3 length: 14 residues. The CDR3 is CASGHRTKGETQYF. The DNA for the CDR3 is TGTGCCAGCGGTCATCGGACCAAAGGGGAGACCCAGTACTTC.

The rearrangement joins TRBV28 to TRBJ2-5; D tentatively reads TRBD1 or TRBD2 (5 bases each). The J call is doubtful: the DNA matches TRBJ2-7 better. The CDR3 runs 15 residues. The germline V gene encodes CDR1 MDHEN and CDR2 SYDVKM. The CDR3 nucleotides are TGTGCCAGCAGTCTGCCCGGGGCTGGATCGGACGAGCAGTACTTC. Amino acids: CASSLPGAGSDEQYF.

This clonotype has a handful of counts. At one of its ends the junction is not consistent with the germline gene, which may arise from a read error. The rearrangement uses TRBV29-1 and TRBJ2-2; a possible D gene is TRBD2 (5 bases). The CDR3 covers 14 residues. Germline V gives CDR1 SQVTM, CDR2 ANQGSEA. The CDR3, as DNA: TGTAGCGTTGCCAGTGGGTCGAACACCGGGGAGCTGTTTTTT. Translation gives CSVASGSNTGELFF.

In regard to this clonotype: The junction differs from germline at one of its ends, possibly a read error. The chain is built from TRBV5-1 and TRBJ1-1, with 9 bases identical to TRBD1. Germline V gives CDR1 SGHRS, CDR2 YFSETQ. This CDR3 has 15 residues. The CDR3 nucleotides are TGCGCCGGCAGCCCCGGGACAGGGTTGAACACTGAAGCTTTCTTT. It yields the protein CAGSPGTGLNTEAFF.

The chain combines TRBV7-9 with TRBJ1-4; D is perhaps TRBD1 (6 bases). In germline, CDR1 is SEHNR, CDR2 FQNEAQ (reference sequence). The ends were cut back, 10 bases at V and 0 bases at J, with 12 bases in the middle. This CDR3 spans 14 amino acids. CDR3: CATSRGATNEKLFF. The CDR3 DNA reads as TGTGCCACCTCGAGGGGGGCAACTAATGAAAAACTGTTTTTT.

There are a few counts of this clonotype. This chain joins TRBV12-3 or TRBV12-4 and TRBJ2-3; D is tentatively TRBD1 or TRBD2 (5 bases each). This CDR3 is built from 15 residues. The V end was cut by 3 bases, the J end by 0 bases, with 10 bases between. CDR3 sequence reads: CASSLGRTSTDTQYF. In DNA form, the CDR3 reads TGTGCCAGCAGTTTGGGGCGGACTAGCACAGATACGCAGTATTTT.

For the CDR3, the DNA is TGCGCCAGCAGCCAGGGAGGCCTTAATGAAAAACTGTTTTTT. Its translation: CASSQGGLNEKLFF. The chain combines TRBV4-1 with TRBJ1-4; D gene unclear. The CDR3 covers 14 residues. Germline V gives CDR1 MGHRA, CDR2 YSYEKL. V lost 3 bases, J lost 4 bases, and 9 bases lay in between.

This clonotype showed up just a few times. J is TRBJ2-4 and V is TRBV12-3 or TRBV12-4; 9 positions agree with TRBD1. The CDR3 totals 15 residues. Unmatched junction bases numbered 3, after V lost 3 bases and J lost 3 bases. CDR3 in amino acids: CASSFRGQGKNIQYF. DNA of the CDR3: TGTGCCAGCAGTTTTAGGGGACAGGGCAAAAACATTCAGTACTTC.

Notes on this clonotype: Sequence at one end of the junction differs from germline and may be a read error. The chain joins TRBV5-5 to TRBJ2-7; D might be TRBD1 (5 bases). Germline-derived CDR1 and CDR2 are SGHKS and YYEKEE (reference sequence). The CDR3 sequence is 14 residues long. The CDR3 here is CVSSLVQVSYEQYF. The DNA for the CDR3 is TGTGTCAGCAGCTTGGTACAGGTTTCCTACGAGCAGTACTTC. Using reference TRBV5-5 and TRBJ2-7 for the parts outside the CDR3, the full variable domain is DAGVTQSPTHLIKTRGQQVTLRCSPISGHKSVSWYQQVLGQGPQFIFQYYEKEERGRGNFPDRFSARQFPNYSSELNVNALLLGDSALYLCVSSLVQVSYEQYFGPGTRLTVT.

This CDR3 is CSAGREQQSGYTF. Written as DNA, the CDR3 is TGCAGCGCCGGACGGGAACAGCAAAGTGGCTACACCTTC. The rearrangement joins TRBV29-1 to TRBJ1-2; D unresolved. The CDR3 runs 13 residues. The V and J ends lost 7 bases and 7 bases respectively, with 19 bases between them. In germline, CDR1 is SQVTM, CDR2 ANQGSEA. Complete variable domain (other parts from reference TRBV29-1 and TRBJ1-2): SAVISQKPSRDICQRGTSLTIQCQVDSQVTMMFWYRQQPGQSLTLIATANQGSEATYESGFVIDKFPISRPNLTFSTLTVSNMSPEDSSIYLCSAGREQQSGYTFGSGTRLTVV.

This chain links TRBV29-1 with TRBJ2-1, with 12 bases identical to TRBD1. The germline CDR1 and CDR2 sequences are SQVTM and ANQGSEA. J gave up 4 bases and V 3 bases, and 1 base lay outside the gene matches. The CDR3 has 14 residues. The CDR3 sequence is CSVEGQGAYNEQFF. Here the CDR3 DNA reads TGCAGCGTTGAGGGACAGGGGGCATACAATGAGCAGTTCTTC.

This rearrangement joins TRBV4-1 to TRBJ2-3; 9 bases map to TRBD1. The V gene's germline CDR1 is MGHRA and CDR2 YSYEKL. Unmatched junction bases numbered 8, after V lost 6 bases and J lost 4 bases. CDR3 length: 15 amino acids. CDR3 sequence (DNA): TGCGCCAGCAGACCCCGGGACAGGGAGGCAGATACGCAGTATTTT. Its protein is CASRPRDREADTQYF.